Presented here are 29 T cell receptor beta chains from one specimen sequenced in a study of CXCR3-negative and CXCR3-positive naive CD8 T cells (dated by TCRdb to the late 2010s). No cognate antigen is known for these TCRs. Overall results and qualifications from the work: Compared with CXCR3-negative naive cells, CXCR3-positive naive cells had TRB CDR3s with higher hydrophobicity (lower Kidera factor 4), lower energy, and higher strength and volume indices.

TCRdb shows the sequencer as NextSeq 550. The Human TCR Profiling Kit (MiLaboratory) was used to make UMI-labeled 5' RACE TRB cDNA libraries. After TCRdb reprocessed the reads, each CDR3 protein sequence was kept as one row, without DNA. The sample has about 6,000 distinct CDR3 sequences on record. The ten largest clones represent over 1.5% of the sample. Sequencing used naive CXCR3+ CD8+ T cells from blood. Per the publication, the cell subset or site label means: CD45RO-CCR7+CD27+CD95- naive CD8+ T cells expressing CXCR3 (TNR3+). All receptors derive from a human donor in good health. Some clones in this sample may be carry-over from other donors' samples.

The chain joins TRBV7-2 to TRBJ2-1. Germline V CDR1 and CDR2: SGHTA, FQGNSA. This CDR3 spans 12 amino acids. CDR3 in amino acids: CASSTPNNEQFF.

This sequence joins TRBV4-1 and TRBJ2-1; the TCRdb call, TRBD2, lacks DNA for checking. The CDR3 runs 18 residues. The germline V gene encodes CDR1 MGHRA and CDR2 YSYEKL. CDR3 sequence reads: CASSKYQGLVSSYNEQFF.

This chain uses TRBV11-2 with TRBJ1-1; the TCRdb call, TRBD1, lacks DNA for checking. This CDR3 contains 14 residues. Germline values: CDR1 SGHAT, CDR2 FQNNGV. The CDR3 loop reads CASSFPPPNTEAFF.

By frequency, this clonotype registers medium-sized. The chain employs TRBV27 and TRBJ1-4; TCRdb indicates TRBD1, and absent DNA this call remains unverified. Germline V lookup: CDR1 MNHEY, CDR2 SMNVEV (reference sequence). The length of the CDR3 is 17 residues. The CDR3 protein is CASTPGQGAGTNEKLFF.

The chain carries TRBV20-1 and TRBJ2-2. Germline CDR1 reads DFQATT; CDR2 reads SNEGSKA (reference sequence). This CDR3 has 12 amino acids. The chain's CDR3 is CSANIGTGELFF.

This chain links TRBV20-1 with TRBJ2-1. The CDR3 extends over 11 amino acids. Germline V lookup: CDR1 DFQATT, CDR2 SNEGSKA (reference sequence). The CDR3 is CSARVPNEQFF.

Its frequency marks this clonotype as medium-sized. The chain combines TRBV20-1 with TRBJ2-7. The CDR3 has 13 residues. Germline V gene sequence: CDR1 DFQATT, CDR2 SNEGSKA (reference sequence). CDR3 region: CSALSGSSYEQYF.

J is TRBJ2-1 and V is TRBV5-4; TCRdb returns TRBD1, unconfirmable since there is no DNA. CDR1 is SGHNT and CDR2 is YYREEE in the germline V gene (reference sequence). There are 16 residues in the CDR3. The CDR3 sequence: CASSFIFGGSYNEQFF.

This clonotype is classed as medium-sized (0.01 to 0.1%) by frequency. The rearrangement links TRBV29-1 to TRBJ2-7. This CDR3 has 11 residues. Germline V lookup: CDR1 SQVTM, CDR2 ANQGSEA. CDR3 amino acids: CSVEQNYEQYF.

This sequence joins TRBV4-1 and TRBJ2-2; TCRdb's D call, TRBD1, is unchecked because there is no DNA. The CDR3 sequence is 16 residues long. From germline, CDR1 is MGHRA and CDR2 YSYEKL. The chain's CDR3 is CASSQVSSTNTGELFF.

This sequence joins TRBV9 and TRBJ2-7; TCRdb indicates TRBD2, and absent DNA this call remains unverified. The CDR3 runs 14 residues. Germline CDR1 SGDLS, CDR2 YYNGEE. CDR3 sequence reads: CASSSGTSGYEQYF.

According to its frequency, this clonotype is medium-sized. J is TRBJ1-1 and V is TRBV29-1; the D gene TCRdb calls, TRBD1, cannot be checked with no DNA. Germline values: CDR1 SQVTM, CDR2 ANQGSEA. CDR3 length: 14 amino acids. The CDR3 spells CSVDLQGVNTEAFF.

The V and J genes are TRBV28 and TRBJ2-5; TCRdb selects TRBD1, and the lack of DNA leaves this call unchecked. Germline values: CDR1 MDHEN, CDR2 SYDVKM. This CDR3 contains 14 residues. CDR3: CASSLEAGRETQYF.

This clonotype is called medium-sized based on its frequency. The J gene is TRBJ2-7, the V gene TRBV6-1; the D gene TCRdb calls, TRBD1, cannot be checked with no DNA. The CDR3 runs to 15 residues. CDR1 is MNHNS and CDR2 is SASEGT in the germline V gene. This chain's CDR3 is CASSEEDRTLVEQYF.

CDR3 loop: CASSYLGAENSPLHF. The rearrangement uses TRBV6-5 and TRBJ1-6; TCRdb picks TRBD1, but there is no DNA to check that call. Germline loops: CDR1 MNHEY, CDR2 SVGAGI. The CDR3 extends over 15 amino acids.

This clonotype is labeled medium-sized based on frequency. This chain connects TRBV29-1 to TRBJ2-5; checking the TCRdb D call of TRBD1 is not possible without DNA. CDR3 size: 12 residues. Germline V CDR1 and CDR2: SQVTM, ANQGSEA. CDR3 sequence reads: CSFRTGTETQYF.

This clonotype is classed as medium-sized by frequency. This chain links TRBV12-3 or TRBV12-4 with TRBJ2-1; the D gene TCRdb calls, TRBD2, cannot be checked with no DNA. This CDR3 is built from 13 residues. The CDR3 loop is CAAGGGSYNEQFF.

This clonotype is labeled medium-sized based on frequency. The CDR3 spells CSALGEGPDEQFF. The J gene is TRBJ2-1, the V gene TRBV29-1; the TCRdb call, TRBD2, lacks DNA for checking. The germline gives CDR1 SQVTM, CDR2 ANQGSEA. This CDR3 contains 13 residues.

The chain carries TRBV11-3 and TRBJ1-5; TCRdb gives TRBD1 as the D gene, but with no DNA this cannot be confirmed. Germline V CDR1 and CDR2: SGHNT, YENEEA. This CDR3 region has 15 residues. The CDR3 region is CASSLQGEDNQPQHF.

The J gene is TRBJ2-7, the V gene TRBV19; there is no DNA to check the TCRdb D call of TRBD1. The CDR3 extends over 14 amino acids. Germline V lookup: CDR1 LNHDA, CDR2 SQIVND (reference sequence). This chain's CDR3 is CASSHGGGTSEQYF. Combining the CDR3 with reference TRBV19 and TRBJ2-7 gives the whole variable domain DGGITQSPKYLFRKEGQNVTLSCEQNLNHDAMYWYRQDPGQGLRLIYYSQIVNDFQKGDIAEGYSVSREKKESFPLTVTSAQKNPTAFYLCASSHGGGTSEQYFGPGTRLTVT.

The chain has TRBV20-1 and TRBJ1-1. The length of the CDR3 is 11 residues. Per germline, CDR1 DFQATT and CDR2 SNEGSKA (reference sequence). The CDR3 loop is CSATGITEAFF.

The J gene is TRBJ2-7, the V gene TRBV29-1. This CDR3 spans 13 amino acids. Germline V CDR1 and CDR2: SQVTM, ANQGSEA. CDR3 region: CSVLSTSTYEQYF.

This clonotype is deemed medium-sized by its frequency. This CDR3 reads CASSPQGGGDQETQYF. The chain is built from TRBV12-3 or TRBV12-4 and TRBJ2-5; the TCRdb call, TRBD2, lacks DNA for checking. The CDR3 sequence is 16 residues long.

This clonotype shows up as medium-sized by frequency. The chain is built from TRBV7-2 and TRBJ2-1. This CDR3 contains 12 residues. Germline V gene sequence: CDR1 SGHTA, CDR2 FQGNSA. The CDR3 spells CASSLSHNEQFF.

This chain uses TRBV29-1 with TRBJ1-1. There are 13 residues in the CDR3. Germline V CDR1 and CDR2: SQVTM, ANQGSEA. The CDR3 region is CSAEGGRKTEAFF.

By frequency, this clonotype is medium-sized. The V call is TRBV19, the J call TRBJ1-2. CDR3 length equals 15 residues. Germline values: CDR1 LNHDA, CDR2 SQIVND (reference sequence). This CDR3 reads CASSVSLPTNYGYTF.

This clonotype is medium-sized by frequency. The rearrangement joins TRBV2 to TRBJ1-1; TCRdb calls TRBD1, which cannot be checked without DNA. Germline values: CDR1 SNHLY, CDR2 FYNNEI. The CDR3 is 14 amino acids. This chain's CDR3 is CASRQGQDSTEAFF.

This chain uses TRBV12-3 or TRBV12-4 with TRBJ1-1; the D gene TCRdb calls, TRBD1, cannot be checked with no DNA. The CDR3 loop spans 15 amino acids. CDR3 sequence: CASSITGGANTEAFF.

Here the CDR3 reads CATSQTGSGYEQYF. The chain carries TRBV24-1 and TRBJ2-7. This CDR3 has 14 amino acids. CDR1 is KGHDR and CDR2 is SFDVKD in the germline V gene.